This TCR beta chain emerged from a study of OX40 agonist ivuxolimab in advanced cancers. Study-wide context: Ivuxolimab was administered intravenously to patients at 0.01 to 10 mg/kg every 2 weeks. Averaging about 60 years in age, with a range of about 23 to 85, the cohort was 65% to 90% male. Points from the study as a whole: Both blood CD4+ and CD8+ T cells showed clonal growth by week 6 at 0.1 to 3.0 mg/kg. The study found that CD8+ T cells averaged more expanded clones than CD4+.

Trimming stripped 4 bases from V and 2 bases from J, with 9 bases between. The CDR3 totals 13 residues. CDR1 SGHRS and CDR2 YFSETQ come from the germline V gene. As regards this clone: Its antigen is not known.

TCRdb's table, derived via immunoSEQ multiplex PCR, lists solely in-frame clones and lacks some. The sample has tens of thousands of clones, about 90% seen once. This clonotype was sampled from an adult with an advanced solid tumor such as melanoma, head and neck, liver or kidney cancer. Sequencing was performed on CD4+ or CD8+ T cells sorted from blood, taken in a trial of the OX40 agonist ivuxolimab. The rearrangement uses TRBV5-1 and TRBJ2-5, with a tentative D call TRBD1 (5 bases). CDR3 nucleotides: TGCGCCAGCAGCGGTAGACAGCAAGAGACCCAGTACTTC. It yields the protein CASSGRQQETQYF.